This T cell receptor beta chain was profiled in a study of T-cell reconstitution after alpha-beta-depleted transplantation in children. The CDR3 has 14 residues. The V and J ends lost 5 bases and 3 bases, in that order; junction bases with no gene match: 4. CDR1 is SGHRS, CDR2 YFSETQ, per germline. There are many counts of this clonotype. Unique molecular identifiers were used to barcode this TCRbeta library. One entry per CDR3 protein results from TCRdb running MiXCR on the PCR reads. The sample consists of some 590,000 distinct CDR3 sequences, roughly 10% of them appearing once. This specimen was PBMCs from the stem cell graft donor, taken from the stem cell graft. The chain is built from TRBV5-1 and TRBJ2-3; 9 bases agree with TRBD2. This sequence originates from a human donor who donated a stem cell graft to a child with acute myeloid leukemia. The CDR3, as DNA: TGCGCCAGCAGGCGGAGCGGGAGGACAGATACGCAGTATTTT. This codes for CASRRSGRTDTQYF.